The entry below gives a single TCR beta chain sequence along with its context. The sample comes from a study of blood T cell repertoires in COVID-19. At the level of the study: Acute and convalescent COVID-19 specimens originated in the United States, Italy and Spain. In each case, the material was cDNA or gDNA derived from T cells, B-cell-depleted T cells, or PBMCs.

The authors' processing: Reference gene primer amplification yielded estimated nucleated cell counts. Here immunoSEQ multiplex PCR was the method, and the copy in TCRdb shows in-frame clones only, minus some. V, J and clone size are taken as reported in that table, and D and trimming were inferred from the DNA itself. The table has tens of thousands of clones, 90% seen once. This clonotype was sampled from a human donor in a cohort sampled during active COVID-19. The material sequenced was peripheral blood.

CDR3 amino acids: CASSLSSSGVLETQYF. DNA for the CDR3: TGTGCCAGCAGCTTATCTTCTAGCGGGGTACTAGAGACCCAGTACTTC. The rearrangement links TRBV7-6 to TRBJ2-5; 9 bases agree with TRBD2. The CDR3 length is 16 residues. V lost 2 bases to trimming and J lost 4 bases; unmatched junction nucleotides: 8. Looked up from germline, CDR1 is SGHVS and CDR2 is FNYEAQ.